This TCR beta chain originates from a study of shared clonotypes between healthy human individuals. Study conclusions and caveats: The sampled material consisted only of blood, and tissue repertoires are likely to differ.

Of note for this clone: Its antigen is unidentified.

All donors were healthy HIV-negative adults lacking recent acute infections or vaccinations. Only Caucasian adults living in Nashville, Tennessee served as donors. The authors ran the assay at deep level. Only in-frame clones appear in the TCRdb table, and some are missing; sequencing was by immunoSEQ multiplex PCR. The sample yields nearly 500,000 clones, around 78% seen once. Per the germline V gene, CDR1 is SGDLS and CDR2 is YYNGEE. V lost 4 bases to trimming and J lost 5 bases; unmatched junction nucleotides: 3. The CDR3 runs to 15 residues. J is TRBJ2-1 and V is TRBV9, with 13 positions matching TRBD2. This clonotype was sampled from a woman aged 40 to 50 in good health. Some clones in this sample may be carry-over from other donors' samples. Sample: PBMCs. The CDR3 loop reads CASSRTSGSHNEQFF. As DNA, the CDR3 is TGTGCCAGCAGCAGGACTAGCGGGAGCCACAATGAGCAGTTCTTC.